This TCR beta chain came from a study of cytomegalovirus exposure and HLA in healthy donors. Amplification used 60 Vbeta primers and 13 Jbeta primers. Generated by immunoSEQ multiplex PCR, the TCRdb table keeps only in-frame clones and is missing some. Its listing shows 120,000 to 150,000 clones. There are 17 residues in the CDR3. Germline assignment: CDR1 MGHRA and CDR2 YSYEKL. Trimming took 0 bases from V and 4 from J, leaving 17 bases between them. The chain couples TRBV4-1 to TRBJ2-3; D is unclear. Sequencing was performed on PBMCs. This receptor was obtained from a woman aged 18-35 years in good health and CMV-seronegative. CDR3 coding DNA: TGCGCCAGCAGCCAAGAATTTGGGCTATCACTCTCAGATACGCAGTATTTT. Its translation: CASSQEFGLSLSDTQYF.